What follows are 8 T cell receptor beta chains derived from one specimen sequenced in a study of regulatory T cells in long-lasting Graves disease. Regarding time point: persistent/refractory GD, antithyroid drugs over 5 years with positive TRAb. Generation of the TCR library employed RNA extracted from PBMCs. Library construction for TCR beta used iRepertoire HTBI primers and Arm-PCR of CDR3 regions. TCRdb redid the calling of the multiplex PCR reads with MiXCR, one entry per CDR3 protein. The table records 500,000 to 800,000 distinct CDR3 sequences, roughly 30% of them present only once. The sample consisted of peripheral blood mononuclear cells (PBMCs), taken when the disease was refractory, from a patient treated with antithyroid drugs. The receptors here all came from a female donor with Graves disease.

This clonotype was seen more than once but under ten times. V usage is TRBV9 and J usage is TRBJ2-5; the D gene could be TRBD1 or TRBD2 (5 bases each). The CDR3 totals 15 residues. Trimming cost V 1 base and J 1 base, with 11 bases left between them. Germline CDR1 SGDLS, CDR2 YYNGEE. The chain's CDR3 is CASSVNTGAQETQYF. Written as DNA, the CDR3 is TGTGCCAGCAGCGTAAACACCGGGGCCCAAGAGACCCAGTACTTC.

In this sample, this clonotype turned up a few times. The chain carries TRBV12-3 or TRBV12-4 and TRBJ1-3, with TRBD1 matching 8 bases. J was trimmed by 5 bases and V by 5 bases; bases with no gene match: 2. This CDR3 has 13 amino acids. The CDR3 DNA reads TGTGCCAGCAGTGGGGACAGGAGAAACACCATATATTTT. This encodes CASSGDRRNTIYF.

The table lists this clonotype with a few counts. The V and J genes are TRBV3-1 and TRBJ1-1; the D is unclear. This CDR3 has 15 residues. Trimming removed 2 bases from V and 1 base from J, with 11 bases in between. The germline V gene has CDR1 LGHDT and CDR2 YNNKEL (reference sequence). CDR3 residues: CASSQWQVTNTEAFF. CDR3 bases: TGTGCCAGCAGCCAATGGCAGGTGACGAACACTGAAGCTTTCTTT.

The chain is built from TRBV14 and TRBJ1-1, with D unresolved. The CDR3 is 14 residues long. The germline V gene encodes CDR1 SGHDN and CDR2 FVKESK. The germline V and J ends were trimmed by 6 bases and 1 base, with 12 bases remaining between them. The CDR3 sequence is CASRADVRNTEAFF. The CDR3 bases are TGTGCCAGCAGGGCAGACGTTAGGAACACTGAAGCTTTCTTT. The full variable domain, with the rest looked up from reference TRBV14 and TRBJ1-1, is EAGVTQFPSHSVIEKGQTVTLRCDPISGHDNLYWYRRVMGKEIKFLLHFVKESKQDESGMPNNRFLAERTGGTYSTLKVQPAELEDSGVYFCASRADVRNTEAFFGQGTRLTVV.

This clonotype was seen at least ten times. The chain is built from TRBV12-3 or TRBV12-4 and TRBJ1-1; possible D gene TRBD1, 6 bases. Trimming left V 6 bases short and J 1 base short, with 12 bases between. CDR3 length equals 14 residues. Here the CDR3 reads CASSSRQANTEAFF. The CDR3 DNA reads TGTGCCAGCAGCTCTCGACAGGCGAACACTGAAGCTTTCTTT.

The chain is built from TRBV6-1 and TRBJ1-2, with TRBD1 matching 12 bases. Germline CDR1 is MNHNS and CDR2 is SASEGT. With V trimmed by 7 bases and J by 4 bases, 19 bases remained unmatched. CDR3 size: 19 residues. The CDR3 reads CASKNLGTGGRRALYGYTF. Here the CDR3 DNA reads TGTGCCAGCAAGAATTTGGGGACAGGGGGCCGACGGGCCCTCTATGGCTACACCTTC.

DNA of the CDR3: TGTGCCAGCAGCAACACCGGGACTAGGATCGGGGAGCTGTTTTTT. Residues: CASSNTGTRIGELFF. The chain employs TRBV6-1 and TRBJ2-2; 8 positions agree with TRBD2. Germline V gene lookup returns CDR1 MNHNS and CDR2 SASEGT. CDR3 length: 15 residues. Germline trimming cut 6 bases from V and 7 bases from J; bases unmatched to any gene: 10.

This chain uses TRBV15 with TRBJ1-2; perhaps TRBD1 as D (5 bases). Germline CDR1 and CDR2: LNHNV and YYDKDF (reference sequence). The CDR3 spans 15 residues. The V end was cut by 7 bases, the J end by 8 bases, with 23 bases between. This CDR3 reads CATMLSETEREGYTF. As DNA, the CDR3 is TGTGCCACCATGTTATCGGAGACAGAAAGGGAGGGCTACACCTTC.